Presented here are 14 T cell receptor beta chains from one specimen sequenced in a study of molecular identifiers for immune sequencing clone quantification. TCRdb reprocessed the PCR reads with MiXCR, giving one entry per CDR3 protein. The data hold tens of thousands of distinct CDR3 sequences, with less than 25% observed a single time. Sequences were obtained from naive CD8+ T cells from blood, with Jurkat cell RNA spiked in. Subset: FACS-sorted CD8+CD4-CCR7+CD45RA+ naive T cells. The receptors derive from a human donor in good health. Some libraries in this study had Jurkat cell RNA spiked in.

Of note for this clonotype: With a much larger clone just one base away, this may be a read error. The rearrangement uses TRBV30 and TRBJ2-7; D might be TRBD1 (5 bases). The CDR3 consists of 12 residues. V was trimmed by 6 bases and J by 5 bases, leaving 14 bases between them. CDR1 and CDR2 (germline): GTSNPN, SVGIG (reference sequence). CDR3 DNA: TGTGCCTGTAGTTCGGCAGGGAACGAGCAGTACTTC. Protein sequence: CACSSAGNEQYF. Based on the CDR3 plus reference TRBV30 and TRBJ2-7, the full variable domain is SQTIHQWPATLVQPVGSPLSLECTVEGTSNPNLYWYRQAAGRGLQLLFYSVGIGQISSEVPQNLSASRPQDRQFILSSKKLLLSDSGFYLCACSSAGNEQYFGPGTRLTVT.

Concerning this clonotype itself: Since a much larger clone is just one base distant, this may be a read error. In nucleotides, the CDR3 is TGCGCCAGCCGGACAGGGGACCAGAGGACCCAGTACTTC. Amino acid sequence: CASRTGDQRTQYF. The chain combines TRBV10-2 with TRBJ2-5; 9 bases line up with TRBD1. V lost 8 bases and J lost 7; bases outside the gene matches: 8. Germline lookup yields CDR1 WSHSY and CDR2 SAAADI. CDR3 length equals 13 residues.

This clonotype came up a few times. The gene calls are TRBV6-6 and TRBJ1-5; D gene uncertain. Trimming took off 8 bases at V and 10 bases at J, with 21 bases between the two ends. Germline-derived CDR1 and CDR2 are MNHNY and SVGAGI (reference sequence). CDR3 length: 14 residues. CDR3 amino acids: CASGPDTTPTPQHF. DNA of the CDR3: TGTGCCAGCGGCCCCGACACTACCCCCACCCCCCAGCATTTT.

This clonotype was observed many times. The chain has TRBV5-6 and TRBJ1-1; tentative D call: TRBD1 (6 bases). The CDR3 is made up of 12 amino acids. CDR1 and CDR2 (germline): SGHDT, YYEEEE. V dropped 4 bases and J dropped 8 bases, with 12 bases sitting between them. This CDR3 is CASSPGGAEAFF. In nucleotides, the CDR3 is TGTGCCAGCAGCCCGGGGGGGGCAGAAGCTTTCTTT.

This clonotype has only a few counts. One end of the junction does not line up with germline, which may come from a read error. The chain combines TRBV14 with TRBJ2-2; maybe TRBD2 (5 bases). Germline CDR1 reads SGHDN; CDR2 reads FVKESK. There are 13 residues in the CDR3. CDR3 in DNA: TGTGCCAGCAGCCAAACACTCACCGGGGAGCTGGTTTTT. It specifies CASSQTLTGELVF.

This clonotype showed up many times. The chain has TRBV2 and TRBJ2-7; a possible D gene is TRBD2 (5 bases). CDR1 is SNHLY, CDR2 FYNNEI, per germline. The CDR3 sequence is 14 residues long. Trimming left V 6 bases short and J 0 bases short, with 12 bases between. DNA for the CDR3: TGTGCCAGCAGCGAGGCTAGCTCCTCCTACGAGCAGTACTTC. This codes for CASSEASSSYEQYF.

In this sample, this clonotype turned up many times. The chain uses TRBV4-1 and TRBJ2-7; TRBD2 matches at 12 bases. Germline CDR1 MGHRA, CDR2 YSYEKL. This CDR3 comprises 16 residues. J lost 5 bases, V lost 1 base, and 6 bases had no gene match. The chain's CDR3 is CASSQGTSGGRNEQYF. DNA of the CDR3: TGCGCCAGCAGCCAAGGAACTAGCGGGGGGAGGAACGAGCAGTACTTC.

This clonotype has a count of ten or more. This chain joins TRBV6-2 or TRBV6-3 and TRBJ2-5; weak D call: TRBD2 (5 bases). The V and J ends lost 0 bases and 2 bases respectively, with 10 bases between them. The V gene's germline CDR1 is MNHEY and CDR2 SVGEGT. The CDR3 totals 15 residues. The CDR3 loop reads CASSYSIREQETQYF. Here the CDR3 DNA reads TGTGCCAGCAGTTACTCGATCCGGGAACAAGAGACCCAGTACTTC.

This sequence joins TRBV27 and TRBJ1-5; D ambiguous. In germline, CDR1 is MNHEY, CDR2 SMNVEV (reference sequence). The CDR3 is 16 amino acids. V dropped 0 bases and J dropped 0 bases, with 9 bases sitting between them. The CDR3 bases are TGTGCCAGCAGTTTATCTGGTCCTTATAGCAATCAGCCCCAGCATTTT. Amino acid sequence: CASSLSGPYSNQPQHF.

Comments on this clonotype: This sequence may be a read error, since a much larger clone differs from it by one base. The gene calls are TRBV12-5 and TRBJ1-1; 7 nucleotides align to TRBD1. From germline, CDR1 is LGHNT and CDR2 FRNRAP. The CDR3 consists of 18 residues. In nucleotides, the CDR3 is TGTGCTAATGGTTTGGTAATCCGGGACAGAGACATGAACACTGAAGCTTTCTTT. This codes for CANGLVIRDRDMNTEAFF.

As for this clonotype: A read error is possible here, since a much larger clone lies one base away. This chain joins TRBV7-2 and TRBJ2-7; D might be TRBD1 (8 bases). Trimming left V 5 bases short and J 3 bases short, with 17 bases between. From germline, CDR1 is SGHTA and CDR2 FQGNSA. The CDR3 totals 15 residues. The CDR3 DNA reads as TGTGCCAGCAGCGAACGGACAGGGACTAACTACGAGCAGTACTTC. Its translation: CASSERTGTNYEQYF.

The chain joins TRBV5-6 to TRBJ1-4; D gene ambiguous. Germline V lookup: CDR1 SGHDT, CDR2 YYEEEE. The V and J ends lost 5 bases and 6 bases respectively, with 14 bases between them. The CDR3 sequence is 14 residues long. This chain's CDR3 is CASSGEYSHEKLFF. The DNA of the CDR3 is TGTGCCAGCAGTGGGGAGTACTCGCATGAAAAACTGTTTTTT. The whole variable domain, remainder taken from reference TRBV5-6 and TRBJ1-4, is DAGVTQSPTHLIKTRGQQVTLRCSPKSGHDTVSWYQQALGQGPQFIFQYYEEEERQRGNFPDRFSGHQFPNYSSELNVNALLLGDSALYLCASSGEYSHEKLFFGSGTQLSVL.

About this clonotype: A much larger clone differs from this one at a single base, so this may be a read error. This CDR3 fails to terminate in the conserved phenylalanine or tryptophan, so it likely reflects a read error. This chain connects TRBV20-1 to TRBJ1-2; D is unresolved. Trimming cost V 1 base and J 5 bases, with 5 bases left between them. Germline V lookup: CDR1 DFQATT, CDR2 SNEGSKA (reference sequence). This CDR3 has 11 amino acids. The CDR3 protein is CSARVSYGYTI. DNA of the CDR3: TGCAGTGCTAGAGTATCTTATGGCTACACCATC.

The CDR3 DNA follows: TGTGCCAGCAGCACGTGGGACAGCCAAGAGACCCAGTACTTC. Amino acid sequence: CASSTWDSQETQYF. This chain connects TRBV13 to TRBJ2-5; TRBD1 matches at 7 bases. V gave up 5 bases and J gave up 1 base; unmatched junction bases: 4. The CDR3 is 14 amino acids. Germline V gene sequence: CDR1 PRHDT, CDR2 FYEKMQ (reference sequence).